The clone carrying this T cell receptor (beta chain) is a singleton in its sample. No antigen is known for it. Data came from immunoSEQ multiplex PCR; TCRdb stores just in-frame clones and leaves some out. The profile shows around 15,000 clones, 80% to 90% of them singletons. The sample belongs to a study of T cells and Merkel cell carcinoma outcomes. Study results and caveats: Reportedly, T-cell repertoire with density predicts Merkel cell carcinoma outcomes.

Between the trimmed V and J ends, which lost 0 bases and 2 bases, there was a span of 10 bases. The CDR3 loop spans 15 amino acids. Germline V gives CDR1 MNHEY, CDR2 SVGAGI. This receptor was identified in a human donor with Merkel cell carcinoma. The V gene is TRBV6-5, the J gene TRBJ1-1; no firm D call. Sequences were obtained from tumor tissue from Merkel cell carcinoma. The CDR3 nucleotides are TGTGCCAGCAGTTACTCGTGGGAGGGAAACACTGAAGCTTTCTTT. This gives the protein CASSYSWEGNTEAFF.